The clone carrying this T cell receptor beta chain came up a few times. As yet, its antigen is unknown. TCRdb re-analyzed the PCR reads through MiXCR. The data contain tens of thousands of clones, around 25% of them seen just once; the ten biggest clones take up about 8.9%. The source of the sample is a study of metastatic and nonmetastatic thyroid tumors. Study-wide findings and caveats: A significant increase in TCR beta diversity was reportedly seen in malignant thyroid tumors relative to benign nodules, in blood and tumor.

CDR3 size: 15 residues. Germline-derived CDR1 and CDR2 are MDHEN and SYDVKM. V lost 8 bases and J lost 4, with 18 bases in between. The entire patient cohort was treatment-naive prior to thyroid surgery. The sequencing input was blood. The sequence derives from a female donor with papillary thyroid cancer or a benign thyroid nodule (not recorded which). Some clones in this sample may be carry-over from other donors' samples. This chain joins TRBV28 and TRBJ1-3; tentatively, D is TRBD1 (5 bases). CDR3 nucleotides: TGTGCCAGCGCCACGGGGGGGGGTTCCGGAAACACCATATATTTT. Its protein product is CASATGGGSGNTIYF.